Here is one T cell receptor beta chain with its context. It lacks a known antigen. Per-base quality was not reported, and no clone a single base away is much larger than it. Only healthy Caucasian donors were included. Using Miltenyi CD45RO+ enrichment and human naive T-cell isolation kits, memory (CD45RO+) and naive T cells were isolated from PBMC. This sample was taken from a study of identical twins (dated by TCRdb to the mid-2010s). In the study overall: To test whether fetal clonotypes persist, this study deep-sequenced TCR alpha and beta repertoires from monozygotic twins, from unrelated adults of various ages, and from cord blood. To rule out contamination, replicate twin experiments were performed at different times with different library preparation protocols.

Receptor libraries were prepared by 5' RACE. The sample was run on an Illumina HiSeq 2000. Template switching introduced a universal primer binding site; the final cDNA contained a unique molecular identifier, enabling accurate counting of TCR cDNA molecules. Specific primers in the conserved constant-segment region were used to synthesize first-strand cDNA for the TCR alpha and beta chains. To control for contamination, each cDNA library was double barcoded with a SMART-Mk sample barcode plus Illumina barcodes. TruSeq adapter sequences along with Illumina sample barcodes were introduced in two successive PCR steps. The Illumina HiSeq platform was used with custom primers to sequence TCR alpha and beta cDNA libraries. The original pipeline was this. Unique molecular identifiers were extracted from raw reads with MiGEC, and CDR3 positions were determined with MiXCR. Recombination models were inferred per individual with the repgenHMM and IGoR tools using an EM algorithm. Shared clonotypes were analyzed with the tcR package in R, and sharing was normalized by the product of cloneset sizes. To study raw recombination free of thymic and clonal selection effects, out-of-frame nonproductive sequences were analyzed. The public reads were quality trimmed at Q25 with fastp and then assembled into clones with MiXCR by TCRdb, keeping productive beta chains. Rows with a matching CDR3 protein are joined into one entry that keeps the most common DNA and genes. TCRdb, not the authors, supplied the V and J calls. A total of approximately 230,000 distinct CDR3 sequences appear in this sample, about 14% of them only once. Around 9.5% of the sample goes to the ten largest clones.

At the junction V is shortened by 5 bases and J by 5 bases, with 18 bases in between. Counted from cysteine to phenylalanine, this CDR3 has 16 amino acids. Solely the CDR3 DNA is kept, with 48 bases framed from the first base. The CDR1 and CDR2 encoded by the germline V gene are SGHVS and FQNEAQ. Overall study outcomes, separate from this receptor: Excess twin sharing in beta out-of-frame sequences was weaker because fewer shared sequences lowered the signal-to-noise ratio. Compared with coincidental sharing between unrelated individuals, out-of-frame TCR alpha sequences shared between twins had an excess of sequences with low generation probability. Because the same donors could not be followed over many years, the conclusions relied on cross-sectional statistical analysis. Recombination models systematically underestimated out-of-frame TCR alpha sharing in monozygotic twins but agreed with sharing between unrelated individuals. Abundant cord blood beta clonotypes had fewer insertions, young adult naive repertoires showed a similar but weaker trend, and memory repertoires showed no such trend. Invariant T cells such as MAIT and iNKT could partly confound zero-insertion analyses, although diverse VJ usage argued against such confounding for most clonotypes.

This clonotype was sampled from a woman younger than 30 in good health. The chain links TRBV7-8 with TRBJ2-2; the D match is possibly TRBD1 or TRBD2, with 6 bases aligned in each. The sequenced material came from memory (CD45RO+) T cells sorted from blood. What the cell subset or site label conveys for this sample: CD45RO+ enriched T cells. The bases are TGTGCCAGCAGCCACTGGGGGGCGCCGAGTACCGGGGAGCTGTTTTTT. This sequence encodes CASSHWGAPSTGELFF.